Below, 7 T cell receptor beta chains from the same sample are listed, as sequenced in a study of T-cell memory formation after mild COVID-19. A single record per CDR3 protein comes from TCRdb applying MiXCR to the 5' RACE reads. The sample consists of roughly 110,000 distinct CDR3 sequences, about 15% of them appearing once. The sequencing input was PBMCs or a T cell subset sorted from them (not recorded which). The receptors derive from an adult woman who had mild COVID-19 (a few samples of this study predate the infection). Cell type and time point are not known.

This clonotype was seen more than once but under ten times. The rearrangement uses TRBV7-9 and TRBJ2-1; 13 positions match TRBD2. Germline V gene data show CDR1 as SEHNR and CDR2 as FQNEAQ (reference sequence). The ends lost 5 bases at V and 8 bases at J; junction bases unmatched: 6. CDR3 length equals 15 residues. As DNA, the CDR3 is TGTGCCAGCAGCCCCGGACTAGCGGGAGACGATGAGCAGTTCTTC. This translates into CASSPGLAGDDEQFF. Supplemented by reference TRBV7-9 and TRBJ2-1, the full variable domain reads DTGVSQNPRHKITKRGQNVTFRCDPISEHNRLYWYRQTLGQGPEFLTYFQNEAQLEKSRLLSDRFSAERPKGSFSTLEIQRTEQGDSAMYLCASSPGLAGDDEQFFGPGTRLTVL.

This clonotype occurred a few times. The chain joins TRBV5-1 to TRBJ2-7; D remains unclear. CDR3 length: 13 residues. The V end was cut by 0 bases, the J end by 2 bases, with 6 bases between. Germline V CDR1 and CDR2: SGHRS, YFSETQ. In DNA, the CDR3 is TGCGCCAGCAGCTTGGACAGTCCCTACGAGCAGTACTTC. Translation: CASSLDSPYEQYF. The full variable domain, rest sourced from reference TRBV5-1 and TRBJ2-7, is KAGVTQTPRYLIKTRGQQVTLSCSPISGHRSVSWYQQTPGQGLQFLFEYFSETQRNKGNFPGRFSGRQFSNSRSEMNVSTLELGDSALYLCASSLDSPYEQYFGPGTRLTVT.

The chain recombines TRBV3-1 with TRBJ1-1; D might be TRBD1 (5 bases). Trimming took 1 base from V and 6 from J, leaving 12 bases between them. Germline V gene data show CDR1 as LGHDT and CDR2 as YNNKEL (reference sequence). The CDR3 runs to 14 residues. CDR3 coding DNA: TGTGCCAGCAGCCAAGGTCGGGCAGGGCCTGAAGCTTTCTTT. It is translated as CASSQGRAGPEAFF. Supplemented by reference TRBV3-1 and TRBJ1-1, the full variable domain reads DTAVSQTPKYLVTQMGNDKSIKCEQNLGHDTMYWYKQDSKKFLKIMFSYNNKELIINETVPNRFSPKSPDKAHLNLHINSLELGDSAVYFCASSQGRAGPEAFFGQGTRLTVV.

The chain carries TRBV4-1 and TRBJ1-2; possible D gene TRBD1, 5 bases. The V and J ends lost 0 bases and 4 bases respectively, with 15 bases between them. Germline loops: CDR1 MGHRA, CDR2 YSYEKL. The CDR3 has 16 residues. In DNA form, the CDR3 reads TGCGCCAGCAGCCAAGATTTAGGAGGGGTGAGCTATGGCTACACCTTC. Amino acids: CASSQDLGGVSYGYTF.

In DNA, the CDR3 is TGTGCCAGCAGCCAGGGGGACGCGGAAGAGACCCAGTACTTC. Protein: CASSQGDAEETQYF. The chain uses TRBV4-2 and TRBJ2-5; D is tentatively TRBD1 or TRBD2 (5 bases each). Deletions cut 3 bases from V and 3 bases from J, with 11 bases between. The CDR3 is 14 amino acids. The V gene's germline CDR1 is LGHNA and CDR2 YNFKEQ.

The chain couples TRBV27 to TRBJ2-7; TRBD1 agrees at 7 bases. V was clipped by 5 bases and J by 2 bases; unmatched bases: 9. The CDR3 spans 15 residues. The germline V gene has CDR1 MNHEY and CDR2 SMNVEV (reference sequence). The CDR3 DNA reads as TGTGCCAGCAGTGGAGGACAGGACTCTCCCTACGAGCAGTACTTC. This encodes CASSGGQDSPYEQYF.

CDR3 residues: CASSLSPASQETQYF. Written as DNA, the CDR3 is TGTGCCAGCAGTTTATCCCCCGCATCACAAGAGACCCAGTACTTC. The chain recombines TRBV12-3 or TRBV12-4 with TRBJ2-5; D unresolved. The CDR3 sequence is 15 residues long. Trimming shortened V by 2 bases and J by 2 bases, and 12 bases separated the two germline ends.